The source of this TCR beta chain is a study of Graves' ophthalmopathy and Graves' hyperthyroidism listed by TCRdb under 2018. Concerning the study at large: Peripheral blood was collected at initial diagnosis, prior to any treatment. To tell Graves' ophthalmopathy apart from Graves' hyperthyroidism, and to predict which patients would progress to ophthalmopathy, the study relied on TCR beta repertoire signatures. In total, approximately 130 blood samples were TCR-sequenced: fewer than 50 ophthalmopathy, under 80 hyperthyroidism and some 17 hyperthyroidism-to-ophthalmopathy patients. To explore V-J signatures distinguishing ophthalmopathy from hyperthyroidism, a discovery set of roughly 100 patients (fewer than 45 ophthalmopathy, about 57 stable hyperthyroidism) was enrolled. An independent validation cohort comprised around 19 hyperthyroidism patients and about 16 patients who later progressed from hyperthyroidism to ophthalmopathy. In roughly 6 hyperthyroidism patients, the T-cell repertoires found in thyroid tissue were compared with those found in blood. After sampling, hyperthyroidism patients received methimazole starting at 30 mg daily, and ophthalmopathy patients received high-dose intravenous methylprednisolone. The roughly 94 discovery patients were randomly divided into training and test sets at a 7:3 ratio.

Overall study outcomes, separate from this receptor: In validation, the model predicted ophthalmopathy progression with over 60% sensitivity and roughly 78% specificity; approximately 12 predicted patients were CT-confirmed with GO in a median of 6.5 months. Ophthalmopathy was separated from stable hyperthyroidism by the 13-signature model with about 90% sensitivity and 81% to 83% specificity in cross-validation and with 80%/75% in the test set. Most expanded thyroid clonotypes with a frequency above 0.001 also appeared in blood, which suggests that blood repertoires may reflect the immune response in the thyroid. No statistical method was used to set the sample size in advance, and the investigators knew which group each participant was assigned to.

This clonotype was seen many times. This receptor's antigen is unknown. Qualities for individual bases were not recorded, and no much larger clone is one base off. For repertoire sequencing, TCR beta CDR3 regions were amplified from RNA transcripts. The first round was an RT-PCR using HTBI primers with the Qiagen OneStep RT-PCR kit, and this first round was followed by a second-round multiplex PCR, then size selection and purification. The libraries underwent paired-end sequencing with 100 bp reads on an Illumina HiSeq2000. Per the source publication's procedure: Reads were processed with SOAPnuke, discarding reads with adapters, uncalled bases, mean Phred below 15, or no exact constant-primer or identifier match. High-quality paired reads were merged with COPE v1.2.5. Each unique nucleotide sequence was treated as a clonotype, and MiTCR v1.1 was used to align the clonotypes to the IMGT TRB V, D and J references. The analysis was limited to V-J combinations with a frequency above 0.0001, which together covered over 98% of repertoires. For each V-J combination, a TCR clonal expansion and chaos score was defined as F50 clonal expansion divided by the chaos observed in the TCRdist matrix. Features were reduced by Welch's t-statistics and random forest to 10 to 15 V-J combinations, which fed a naive Bayes classifier. Thyroid-blood repertoire similarity was quantified with the Morisita-Horn index. TCRdb passed the public sequencing reads through fastp at Q25 and MiXCR, retaining productive beta sequences. For every CDR3 protein sequence, its rows merge into one entry that carries the most common genes and DNA. Clone size and V and J calls follow TCRdb, not the original study. This sample comprises about 620,000 distinct CDR3 sequences, about 24% of them detected only once. The leading ten clones occupy roughly 6.9% of the sample.

Measured from the cysteine to the phenylalanine, the CDR3 is 13 residues long. Only the CDR3 portion is preserved as DNA: 39 bases, with reading frame beginning at the first base. V has 5 bases trimmed and J has 1 base trimmed; junction bases matching no gene number 2. The germline V gene yields SGHRS for CDR1 and YFSETQ for CDR2. Hyperthyroidism was defined as stable when no progression to ophthalmopathy occurred within 18 months of follow-up. Hyperthyroidism patients were newly diagnosed, with disease duration under 2 months, and aged 18 to 65 years. Patients with other autoimmune diseases, uncontrolled infections, pregnancy or lactation were excluded. Diagnosis was based on clinical symptoms, serum thyroxine, TRAb, thyroid ultrasound and orbital computed tomography. PBMCs were isolated from about 9 ml of fresh peripheral blood by Ficoll-Paque density gradient centrifugation. Total RNA was extracted using Trizol reagent, and RNA quality was checked on an Agilent 2100 Bioanalyzer.

This clonotype was obtained from a woman under 30 with stable Graves' hyperthyroidism. Some clones in this sample may be carry-over from other donors' samples. Donor details come from another sample of the same person, matched by shared clones. The rearrangement combines TRBV5-1 with TRBJ2-7; the junction holds 8 bases that match TRBD1. Sequenced material: peripheral blood. The bases read TGCGCCAGCAGAAGGGACAGGTCCTACGAGCAGTACTTC. The encoded protein is CASRRDRSYEQYF. Where the CDR3 stops, the reference TRBV5-1 and TRBJ2-7 genes take over; the full variable domain is KAGVTQTPRYLIKTRGQQVTLSCSPISGHRSVSWYQQTPGQGLQFLFEYFSETQRNKGNFPGRFSGRQFSNSRSEMNVSTLELGDSALYLCASRRDRSYEQYFGPGTRLTVT.